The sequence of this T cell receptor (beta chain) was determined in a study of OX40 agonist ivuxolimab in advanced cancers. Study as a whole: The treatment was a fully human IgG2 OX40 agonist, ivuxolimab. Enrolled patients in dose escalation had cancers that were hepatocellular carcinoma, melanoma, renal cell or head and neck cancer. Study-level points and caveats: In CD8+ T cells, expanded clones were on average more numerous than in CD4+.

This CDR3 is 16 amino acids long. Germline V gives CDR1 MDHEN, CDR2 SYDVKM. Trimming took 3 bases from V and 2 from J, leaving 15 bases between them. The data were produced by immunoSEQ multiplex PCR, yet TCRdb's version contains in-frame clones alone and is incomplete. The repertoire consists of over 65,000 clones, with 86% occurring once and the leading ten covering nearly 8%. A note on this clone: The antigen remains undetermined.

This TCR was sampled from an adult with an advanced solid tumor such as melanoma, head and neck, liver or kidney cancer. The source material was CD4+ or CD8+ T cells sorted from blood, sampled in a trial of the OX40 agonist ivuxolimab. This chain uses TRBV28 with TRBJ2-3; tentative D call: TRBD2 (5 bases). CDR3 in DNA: TGTGCCAGCAGTTTCCCCTCAGCGGCCCCCACAGATACGCAGTATTTT. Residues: CASSFPSAAPTDTQYF. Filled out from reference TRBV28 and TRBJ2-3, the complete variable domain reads DVKVTQSSRYLVKRTGEKVFLECVQDMDHENMFWYRQDPGLGLRLIYFSYDVKMKEKGDIPEGYSVSREKKERFSLILESASTNQTSMYLCASSFPSAAPTDTQYFGPGTRLTVL.